This entry describes one T cell receptor beta chain. Antigen: not known. The V end lost 6 bases, the J end lost 4 bases, and 7 bases lay between the germline ends. This CDR3 spans 11 amino acids. Germline V gives CDR1 MNHNY, CDR2 SVGAGI (reference sequence). The PCR contained 60 Vbeta and 13 Jbeta primers. The data were produced by immunoSEQ multiplex PCR, yet TCRdb's version contains in-frame clones alone and is incomplete. The table lists 130,000 or so clones, 60% to 80% of them singletons. This specimen comes from a study of cytomegalovirus exposure and HLA in healthy donors. Notes on the study in general: The productive fraction for most TCR beta V segments was about 87% or about 30% in an earlier analysis. V- and J-gene trimming in TCR beta was tied to a missense DCLRE1C variant by an analysis performed later.

V gene TRBV6-6 combines with J gene TRBJ2-7, with D tentatively TRBD1 (5 bases). Sequencing used PBMCs. The receptor was derived from a male donor in good health and CMV-seronegative. The CDR3, as DNA: TGTGCCAGCAGCAGGGTATACGAGCAGTACTTC. Encoded protein: CASSRVYEQYF.